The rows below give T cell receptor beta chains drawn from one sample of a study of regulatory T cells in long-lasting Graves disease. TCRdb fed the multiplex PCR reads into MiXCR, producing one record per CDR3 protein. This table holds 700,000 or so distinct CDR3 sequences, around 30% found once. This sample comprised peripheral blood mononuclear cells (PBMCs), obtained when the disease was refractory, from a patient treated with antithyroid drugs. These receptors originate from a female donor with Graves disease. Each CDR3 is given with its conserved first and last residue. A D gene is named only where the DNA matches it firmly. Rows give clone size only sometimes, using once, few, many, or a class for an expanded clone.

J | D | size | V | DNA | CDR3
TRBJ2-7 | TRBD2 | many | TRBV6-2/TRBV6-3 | TGTGCCAGCAGCTCGACTAGCGGGAGCTCCTACGAGCAGTACTTC | CASSSTSGSSYEQYF
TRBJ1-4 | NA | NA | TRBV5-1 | TGCGCCAGCAGCTTGGGACCGGTGGGAACTAATGAAAAACTGTTTTTT | CASSLGPVGTNEKLFF
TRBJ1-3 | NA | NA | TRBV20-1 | TGCAGTGCTAGAGAGTCTGGGAGGAAGGGAAACACCATATATTTT | CSARESGRKGNTIYF
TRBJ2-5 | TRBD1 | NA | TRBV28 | TGTGCCAGCAGTCCCTCCGGGACAGGGGGGCAAGAGACCCAGTACTTC | CASSPSGTGGQETQYF
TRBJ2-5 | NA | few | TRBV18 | TGTGCCAGCTCACCCCCGGGAACCCAAGAGACCCAGTACTTC | CASSPPGTQETQYF
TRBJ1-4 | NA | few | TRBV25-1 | TGTGCCAGCAGTGAGTCTGGGGAGAGTAATGAAAAACTGTTTTTT | CASSESGESNEKLFF
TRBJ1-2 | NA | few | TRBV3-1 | TGTGCCAGCAGCCAAGAGGGTAGGGGTCGTGGCTACACCTTC | CASSQEGRGRGYTF
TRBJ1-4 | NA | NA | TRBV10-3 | TGTGCCATCGGGGACGGGGCAACTAATGAAAAACTGTTTTTT | CAIGDGATNEKLFF
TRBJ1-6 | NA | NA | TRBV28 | TGTGCCAGCAGTTTCCCCCTAGGGCAGAGCCACTTT | CASSFPLGQSHF
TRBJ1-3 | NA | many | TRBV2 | TGTGCCAGCATACCCTCTCCAGGAAACACCATATATTTT | CASIPSPGNTIYF
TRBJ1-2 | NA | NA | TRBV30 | TGTGCCTGGAGTGTTCTGGGGTATGGCTACACCTTC | CAWSVLGYGYTF
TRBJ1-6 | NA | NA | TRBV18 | TGTGCCAGCTCAACCCGGGACACCAACAATTCACCCCTCCACTTT | CASSTRDTNNSPLHF
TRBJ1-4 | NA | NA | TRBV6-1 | TGTGCCAGCAGCAACCCTTCGAGGGGGGAAAAACTGTTTTTT | CASSNPSRGEKLFF
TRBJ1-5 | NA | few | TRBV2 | TGTGCCAGCAGCCTCGACACGATCAATCAGCCCCAGCATTTT | CASSLDTINQPQHF
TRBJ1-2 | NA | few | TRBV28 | TGTGCCAGCAGTTTGAACCCAGGGGACTATGGCTACACCTTC | CASSLNPGDYGYTF
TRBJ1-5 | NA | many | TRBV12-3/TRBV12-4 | TGTGCCAGCAGTTTAAACAGGGCTCAGCCCCAGCATTTT | CASSLNRAQPQHF
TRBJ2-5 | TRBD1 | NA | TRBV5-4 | TGTGCCAGCAGCCCTCAGACAGGGCTCAAAGAGACCCAGTACTTC | CASSPQTGLKETQYF
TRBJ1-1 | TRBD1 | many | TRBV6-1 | TGTGCCAGCAGTGGGATACAGGGGACTGAAGCTTTCTTT | CASSGIQGTEAFF
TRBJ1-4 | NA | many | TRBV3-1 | TGTGCCAGCAGCGTATCCGGGACAAAAGAAAAACTGTTTTTT | CASSVSGTKEKLFF
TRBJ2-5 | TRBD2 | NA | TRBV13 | TGTGCCAGCAGCTTAGCCCCTCGACTAGCGGGATTCCAAGAGACCCAGTACTTC | CASSLAPRLAGFQETQYF
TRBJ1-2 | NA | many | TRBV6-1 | TGTGCCAGCTCCCCCAGGGTGGGACGAGGGCCCTATGGCTACACCTTC | CASSPRVGRGPYGYTF
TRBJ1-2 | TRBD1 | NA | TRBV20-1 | TGCAGTGCTAGAGATCTGGGGGACAGAATAGATGGCTACACCTTC | CSARDLGDRIDGYTF
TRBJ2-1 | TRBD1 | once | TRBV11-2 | TGTGCCAGCAGCTTAAGTAGGGACAGGTCCTACAATGAGCAGTTCTTC | CASSLSRDRSYNEQFF
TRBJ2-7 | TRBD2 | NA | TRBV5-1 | TGCGCCAGCAGCTTGGAGGGACTAGCTGTACGGGAGCAGTACTTC | CASSLEGLAVREQYF
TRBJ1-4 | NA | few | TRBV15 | TGTGCCACCAGCAGAGAAGAGGGATTTAGAGAAAAACTGTTTTTT | CATSREEGFREKLFF
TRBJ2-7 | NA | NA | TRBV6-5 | TGTGCCAGCAGTTACTTGGACATCAACTACGAGCAGTACTTC | CASSYLDINYEQYF
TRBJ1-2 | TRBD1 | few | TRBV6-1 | TGTGCCAGCAGCACCGGGACAGGGGCTTCCTATGGCTACACCTTC | CASSTGTGASYGYTF
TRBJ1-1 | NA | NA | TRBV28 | TGTGCCAGCAGTTTATGGGGGACCGAAGCTTCCTTT | CASSLWGTEASF
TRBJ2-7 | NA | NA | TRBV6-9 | TGTGCCAGCAGTTACCGGGGCCCCACCGGGCTCGAGCAGTACTTC | CASSYRGPTGLEQYF
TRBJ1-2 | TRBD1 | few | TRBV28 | TGTGCCCCCTCGGGACAGGAGAACTATGGCTACACCTTC | CAPSGQENYGYTF
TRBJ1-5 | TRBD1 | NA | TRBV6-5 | TGTGCCAGCAGTTACCCCACAGGGGGCGGGCAGCCCCAGCATTTT | CASSYPTGGGQPQHF
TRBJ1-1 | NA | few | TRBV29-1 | TGCAGCGTTGAAGAGGGGAACACTGAAGCTTTCTTT | CSVEEGNTEAFF
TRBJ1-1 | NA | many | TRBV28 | TGTGCCAGCAGTTTACAAGGCCATATGAACACTGAAGCTTTCTTT | CASSLQGHMNTEAFF
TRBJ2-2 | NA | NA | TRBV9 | TGTGCCAGCAGCCCTGGATTTTTCTTAAGACTTTCGAACACCGGGGAGCTGTTTTTT | CASSPGFFLRLSNTGELFF
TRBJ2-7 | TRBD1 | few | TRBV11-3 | TGTGCCAGCAGCTCCGGACAGGGGGCGCACGACGAGCAGTACTTC | CASSSGQGAHDEQYF
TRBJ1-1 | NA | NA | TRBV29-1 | TGCAGCGTTGAGGAGGGGCGGGGGAAAGCTTTCTTT | CSVEEGRGKAFF
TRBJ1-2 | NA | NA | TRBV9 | TGTGCCAGCAGCGGAACAGGGTTGGACTATGGCTACACCTTC | CASSGTGLDYGYTF
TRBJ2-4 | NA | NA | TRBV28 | TGTGCCAGCAGTCGTTTTAGGCCGGGGGGCGCCAAAAACATTCAGTACTTC | CASSRFRPGGAKNIQYF
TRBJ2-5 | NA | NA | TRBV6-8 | TGTGCCAGCAGTTACGTTCGGCCGGAGACCCAGTACTTC | CASSYVRPETQYF
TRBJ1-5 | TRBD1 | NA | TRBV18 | TGTGCCAGCTCACTGCGCCGGGACAGCCTAGGGCAGCCCCAGCATTTT | CASSLRRDSLGQPQHF
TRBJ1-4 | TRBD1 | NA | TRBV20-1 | TGCAGTGCTAGTTCGCACAGGGGAAATGAAAAACTGTTTTTT | CSASSHRGNEKLFF
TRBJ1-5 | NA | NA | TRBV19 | TGTGCCAGTATGGACAGTGATTTCAATCAGCCCCAGCATTTT | CASMDSDFNQPQHF
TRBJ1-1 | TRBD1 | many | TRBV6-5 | TGTGCCAGCAGTTACAAGGACAGGGCTGAAGCTTTCTTT | CASSYKDRAEAFF
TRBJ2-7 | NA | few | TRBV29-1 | TGCAGCGCTGAATTCTCCTACGAGCAGTACTTC | CSAEFSYEQYF
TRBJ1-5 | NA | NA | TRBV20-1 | TGCAGTGCAAAAGGACACTCCGAAGCCCAGCATTTT | CSAKGHSEAQHF
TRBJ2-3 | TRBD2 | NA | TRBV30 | TGTGCCAGCGGGAGCGGGGGGAGCACAGATACGCAGTATTTT | CASGSGGSTDTQYF
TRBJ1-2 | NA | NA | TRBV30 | TGTGCCTGGAGGAATCTTCGTAGGACGACGGCGGCTGGCTACACCTTC | CAWRNLRRTTAAGYTF
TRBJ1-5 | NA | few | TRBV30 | TGTGCCTACAAGGACAGAGAGTATCAGCCCCAGCATTTT | CAYKDREYQPQHF
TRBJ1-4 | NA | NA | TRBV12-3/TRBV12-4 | TGTGTCAGCAGTTTAGCTTACAGCCCGGAGGATGAAAAACTGTTTTTT | CVSSLAYSPEDEKLFF
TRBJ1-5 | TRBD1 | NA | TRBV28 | TGTGCCATCCAGATACAGGGGAATCAGCCCCAGCATTTT | CAIQIQGNQPQHF
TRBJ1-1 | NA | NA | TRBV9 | TGTGCCAGCAGCCCGAGCCGGGCGGTGAACACTGAAGCTTTCTTT | CASSPSRAVNTEAFF
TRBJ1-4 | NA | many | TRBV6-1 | TGTGCCAGCAGTGAAAGCCAGGGCCGGCCATCAACTAATGAAAAACTGTTTTTT | CASSESQGRPSTNEKLFF
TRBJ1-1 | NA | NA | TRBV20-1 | TGCAGTGCCAAATCGGACCTCGCGACTGAAGCTTTCTTT | CSAKSDLATEAFF
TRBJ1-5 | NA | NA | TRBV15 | TGTGCCACCAGCATGGGGCGGTATCAGCCCCAGCATTTT | CATSMGRYQPQHF
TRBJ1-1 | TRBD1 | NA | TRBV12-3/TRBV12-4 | TGTGCCAGCAGTTTACAGGGGGCGATCGGCACTGAAGCTTTCTTT | CASSLQGAIGTEAFF
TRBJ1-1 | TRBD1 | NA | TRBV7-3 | TGTGCCAGCAGCTTTAGGCGGGGACAGGCGCGGAACACTGAAGCTTTCTTT | CASSFRRGQARNTEAFF
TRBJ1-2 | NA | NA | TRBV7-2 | TGTGCCAGCAGCTTGGACACCTCCTATGGCTACACCTTC | CASSLDTSYGYTF